A single sample is the source of the 22 T cell receptor beta chains below, sequenced in a study of technical replicates of blood from a few donors. Only in-frame clones appear in the TCRdb table, and some are missing; sequencing was by immunoSEQ multiplex PCR. The sample lists 75,000 to 95,000 clones; over 80% were seen once. The sample was T cells isolated from PBMCs. The receptors come from a human donor in good health.

This rearrangement joins TRBV13 to TRBJ1-6; 9 bases match TRBD1. Germline CDR1 PRHDT, CDR2 FYEKMQ (reference sequence). J was trimmed by 13 bases and V by 4 bases; bases with no gene match: 8. The CDR3 length is 14 residues. The CDR3 loop is CASSYGQGWTPLHF. The CDR3 DNA follows: TGTGCCAGCAGCTATGGACAGGGGTGGACCCCCCTCCACTTT.

The J gene is TRBJ1-5, the V gene TRBV28; 10 nucleotides agree with TRBD1. The CDR3 runs 16 residues. CDR1 is MDHEN, CDR2 SYDVKM, per germline. J lost 8 bases, V lost 5 bases, and 12 bases had no gene match. CDR3 region: CASSRMDRGELEPQHF. The DNA for the CDR3 is TGTGCCAGCAGTCGTATGGACAGGGGGGAATTGGAGCCCCAGCATTTT.

This clone was picked up a small number of times. V is TRBV29-1 and J is TRBJ1-4; D is ambiguous. V was trimmed by 4 bases and J by 7 bases, leaving 10 bases between them. CDR3 length: 12 amino acids. Germline CDR1 SQVTM, CDR2 ANQGSEA. CDR3 DNA sequence: TGCAGCGTTGCTAGGGAGAGTGAAAAACTGTTTTTT. It specifies CSVARESEKLFF. Looking up the rest from reference TRBV29-1 and TRBJ1-4 gives the full variable domain: SAVISQKPSRDICQRGTSLTIQCQVDSQVTMMFWYRQQPGQSLTLIATANQGSEATYESGFVIDKFPISRPNLTFSTLTVSNMSPEDSSIYLCSVARESEKLFFGSGTQLSVL.

This rearrangement joins TRBV2 to TRBJ2-2; maybe TRBD2 (6 bases). Germline CDR1 SNHLY, CDR2 FYNNEI. The CDR3 is 13 amino acids. Trimming removed 2 bases at V and 6 bases at J, with 7 bases between. CDR3 amino acids: CASSESSAGELFF. The DNA for the CDR3 is TGTGCCAGCAGTGAATCTAGCGCCGGGGAGCTGTTTTTT.

This clone was seen a single time. This chain joins TRBV6-1 and TRBJ2-1, with D hard to call. CDR1 MNHNS and CDR2 SASEGT come from the germline V gene. There are 14 residues in the CDR3. Trimming removed 1 base at V and 2 bases at J, with 6 bases between. In nucleotides, the CDR3 is TGTGCCAGCAGTGAAGGGAGCACCTACAATGAGCAGTTCTTC. This encodes CASSEGSTYNEQFF.

J is TRBJ2-7 and V is TRBV5-4, with TRBD1 matching 11 bases. Germline loops: CDR1 SGHNT, CDR2 YYREEE (reference sequence). Losses at the gene ends were 0 bases for V and 4 bases for J; bases not matched to a gene: 3. The CDR3 has 15 residues. CDR3 DNA sequence: TGTGCCAGCAGCTTGGCCGGGACAGGGGGTTACGAGCAGTACTTC. This codes for CASSLAGTGGYEQYF. Variable domain in full (rest from reference TRBV5-4 and TRBJ2-7): ETGVTQSPTHLIKTRGQQVTLRCSSQSGHNTVSWYQQALGQGPQFIFQYYREEENGRGNFPPRFSGLQFPNYSSELNVNALELDDSALYLCASSLAGTGGYEQYFGPGTRLTVT.

As DNA, the CDR3 is TGTGCCAGTGTCACAGGGGTCGGGGAAAAACTGTTTTTT. Encoded protein: CASVTGVGEKLFF. This sequence joins TRBV19 and TRBJ1-4; TRBD1 matches 7 bases. There are 13 residues in the CDR3. Germline lookup yields CDR1 LNHDA and CDR2 SQIVND (reference sequence). Unmatched junction bases numbered 8, after V lost 8 bases and J lost 8 bases.

J is TRBJ2-7 and V is TRBV4-2, with 8 bases fitting TRBD1. After removal of 2 bases from V and 3 bases from J, the junction contained 3 bases not matched to a gene. Germline V gene lookup returns CDR1 LGHNA and CDR2 YNFKEQ. The CDR3 spans 14 residues. CDR3: CASSQLGQGYEQYF. In DNA, the CDR3 is TGTGCCAGCAGCCAATTAGGACAGGGCTACGAGCAGTACTTC.

The V gene is TRBV28, the J gene TRBJ2-1; tentatively, D is TRBD2 (6 bases). CDR3 size: 14 residues. V gave up 7 bases and J gave up 7 bases, with 17 bases separating them. The germline V gene has CDR1 MDHEN and CDR2 SYDVKM. The CDR3 protein is CASMVGSTWNEQFF. The CDR3 coding sequence is TGTGCCAGCATGGTCGGGAGTACTTGGAATGAGCAGTTCTTC.

This clone showed up just once. V usage is TRBV5-4 and J usage is TRBJ1-2, with TRBD1 matching over 7 bases. Unmatched junction bases numbered 9, after V lost 6 bases and J lost 7 bases. This CDR3 region has 13 residues. Germline V gives CDR1 SGHNT, CDR2 YYREEE (reference sequence). CDR3 amino acids: CASIFKGASGYTF. The DNA of the CDR3 is TGTGCCAGCATCTTTAAGGGGGCCAGTGGCTACACCTTC.

J is TRBJ2-5 and V is TRBV30; the match to TRBD1 covers 7 bases. Germline lookup yields CDR1 GTSNPN and CDR2 SVGIG (reference sequence). Losses at the gene ends were 2 bases for V and 2 bases for J; bases not matched to a gene: 5. The length of the CDR3 is 14 residues. CDR3 region: CAWSRGLSQETQYF. The CDR3 DNA reads TGTGCCTGGAGTAGGGGGCTAAGTCAAGAGACCCAGTACTTC.

The chain joins TRBV9 to TRBJ1-1; 9 positions agree with TRBD1. Germline assignment: CDR1 SGDLS and CDR2 YYNGEE. V trimming: 5 bases; J trimming: 0 bases; junction bases outside the gene matches: 11. The CDR3 is 17 residues long. CDR3 in DNA: TGTGCCAGCAGAGTGGGGGGACAGGGACTCATGAACACTGAAGCTTTCTTT. It translates to CASRVGGQGLMNTEAFF.

The gene calls are TRBV19 and TRBJ2-7; 7 bases map to TRBD2. Germline values: CDR1 LNHDA, CDR2 SQIVND (reference sequence). V dropped 5 bases and J dropped 4; count of bases not matched to a gene: 17. The CDR3 extends over 17 amino acids. As DNA, the CDR3 is TGTGCCAGTAGTGCCGCGAGGGTGGGCCTAGCGGCGTACGAGCAGTACTTC. Its protein is CASSAARVGLAAYEQYF.

The chain links TRBV29-1 to TRBJ1-1; TRBD1 matches at 9 bases. Germline trimming cut 3 bases from V and 0 bases from J; bases unmatched to any gene: 2. The CDR3 has 14 amino acids. CDR1 and CDR2 from the germline V gene are SQVTM and ANQGSEA. The CDR3 region is CSVDGTGMNTEAFF. CDR3 bases: TGCAGCGTTGACGGGACAGGGATGAACACTGAAGCTTTCTTT.

The rearrangement joins TRBV2 to TRBJ1-5; 7 bases are a match to TRBD1. CDR3 size: 14 residues. Germline-derived CDR1 and CDR2 are SNHLY and FYNNEI. J gave up 0 bases and V 6 bases, and 2 bases lay outside the gene matches. CDR3 bases: TGTGCCAGCAGGGGGACAGCTAGCAATCAGCCCCAGCATTTT. The encoded protein is CASRGTASNQPQHF.

The chain couples TRBV4-1 to TRBJ2-3; possibly TRBD2 for D (5 bases). Trimming stripped 5 bases from V and 2 bases from J, with 17 bases between. The CDR3 length is 16 residues. Germline values: CDR1 MGHRA, CDR2 YSYEKL. The CDR3 protein is CASSNTSLMATDTQYF. In DNA, the CDR3 is TGCGCCAGCAGCAATACTAGTTTAATGGCCACAGATACGCAGTATTTT.

This rearrangement joins TRBV4-1 to TRBJ1-4, with TRBD1 matching over 7 bases. With 4 bases clipped from V and 5 bases from J, the junction kept 4 bases outside the gene matches. Germline V gene sequence: CDR1 MGHRA, CDR2 YSYEKL. The CDR3 loop spans 14 amino acids. The chain's CDR3 is CASSLWDSNEKLFF. CDR3 sequence (DNA): TGCGCCAGCAGCCTTTGGGACAGCAATGAAAAACTGTTTTTT.

The chain employs TRBV10-3 and TRBJ2-7, with 9 bases lining up with TRBD1. There are 15 residues in the CDR3. The ends lost 0 bases at V and 6 bases at J; junction bases unmatched: 6. The germline V gene has CDR1 ENHRY and CDR2 SYGVKD. CDR3 region: CAISESNRGPGEQYF. The DNA for the CDR3 is TGTGCCATCAGTGAGTCGAACAGGGGGCCAGGCGAGCAGTACTTC.

This chain links TRBV18 with TRBJ2-5; 7 nucleotides match TRBD1. The CDR3 contains 16 residues. V was clipped by 3 bases and J by 8 bases; unmatched bases: 15. The germline V gene has CDR1 KGHSH and CDR2 LQKENI. The CDR3 loop is CASSPSSDRASVTQYF. For the CDR3, the DNA is TGTGCCAGCTCACCCAGCAGCGACAGGGCATCAGTCACCCAGTACTTC. The complete variable domain, with remaining parts taken from reference TRBV18 and TRBJ2-5, reads NAGVMQNPRHLVRRRGQEARLRCSPMKGHSHVYWYRQLPEEGLKFMVYLQKENIIDESGMPKERFSAEFPKEGPSILRIQQVVRGDSAAYFCASSPSSDRASVTQYFGPGTRLLVL.

The chain employs TRBV29-1 and TRBJ2-7; the D gene is possibly TRBD1 (5 bases). The germline V and J ends were trimmed by 1 base and 0 bases, with 10 bases remaining between them. The CDR3 consists of 14 residues. Per the germline V gene, CDR1 is SQVTM and CDR2 is ANQGSEA. This chain's CDR3 is CSVEGQGGSYEQYF. DNA of the CDR3: TGCAGCGTTGAAGGTCAGGGTGGCTCCTACGAGCAGTACTTC.

The chain uses TRBV13 and TRBJ1-2; 7 nucleotides line up with TRBD1. The CDR3 runs 16 residues. V trimming: 0 bases; J trimming: 6 bases; junction bases outside the gene matches: 10. The V gene's germline CDR1 is PRHDT and CDR2 FYEKMQ (reference sequence). The CDR3 DNA follows: TGTGCCAGCAGCTTAGGCCCTCTTACAGGGGCGGATGGCTACACCTTC. As protein: CASSLGPLTGADGYTF.

The chain joins TRBV6-5 to TRBJ2-1; 7 nucleotides match TRBD1. Germline trimming cut 4 bases from V and 4 bases from J; bases unmatched to any gene: 4. Germline loops: CDR1 MNHEY, CDR2 SVGAGI. The CDR3 is 14 residues long. CDR3 bases: TGTGCCAGCAGTTCCGACAGGGTATACAATGAGCAGTTCTTC. Translating gives CASSSDRVYNEQFF.